The following is a T cell receptor beta chain sequence with its context. Deletions cut 5 bases from V and 5 bases from J, with 16 bases between. The CDR3 is made up of 14 amino acids. Germline CDR1 reads SEHNR; CDR2 reads FQNEAQ (reference sequence). Measured with immunoSEQ multiplex PCR; TCRdb has only the in-frame clones, and not every one. The sample contains 95,000 to 150,000 clones, approximately 85% of which appear only once. The data were obtained in a study of T cell responses to AZD1222 COVID-19 vaccine. Overall study: Timing groups of about 4 and about 12 weeks for second doses were pooled.

This receptor was obtained from an adult in good health. The genes are TRBV7-9 and TRBJ2-7; D remains unclear. Sequencing used peripheral blood, obtained on day 0 of AZD1222 vaccination. The CDR3 is CASSPFPRYDEQYF. The CDR3 nucleotides read TGTGCCAGCAGCCCTTTCCCCCGTTACGACGAGCAGTACTTC.